Detailed here is one TCR beta chain. Its specificity is unknown. From germline, CDR1 is WSHSY and CDR2 SAAADI. The CDR3 runs to 13 residues. V lost 7 bases and J 1 base, leaving 10 bases between the germline ends. The data were taken from a study of T cells in localized non-small cell lung cancer. Findings and limits, study-wide: A median of around 60 of the top 100 tumor clones appeared in adjacent lung, which was paired and uninvolved.

Assay used: immunoSEQ multiplex PCR; TCRdb lists only in-frame clones, some missing. The sample records 50,000 to 60,000 clones, roughly 86% being singletons. The sample consisted of PBMCs, taken before any cancer treatment. The gene calls are TRBV10-2 and TRBJ1-1; D is unresolved. This TCR derives from a female donor with stage II lung adenocarcinoma. CDR3 in DNA: TGCGCCAGCACCCAGGCCCCGAACACTGAAGCTTTCTTT. This sequence encodes CASTQAPNTEAFF.